This T cell receptor beta chain was sequenced during a study of blood T cells in healthy people across ages. For the study at large: Capture by template switching was about one barcoded beta molecule per two T cells.

The germline V gene encodes CDR1 SGHRS and CDR2 YFSETQ. The junction had 8 bases not matched to a gene; V was cut back by 3 bases and J by 7 bases. The CDR3 extends over 15 amino acids. This clonotype was observed a few times. Through a sample-barcoded 5' primer and a J-beta primer mix, a second PCR was run for about 6 to 12 cycles. TCRdb re-derived calls from the 5' RACE reads in MiXCR, one entry per CDR3 protein. The profile shows 1.5 million or so distinct CDR3 sequences, around 42% of them singletons. This rearrangement joins TRBV5-1 to TRBJ2-1; 9 bases fit TRBD2. The TCR sequence derives from a woman aged 18-29 years in good health. The source material was blood. The CDR3 loop reads CASSYSGSRWNEQFF. CDR3 bases: TGCGCCAGCAGCTATAGCGGGAGTCGGTGGAATGAGCAGTTCTTC.